The 20 T cell receptor beta chains below come from one sample, sequenced in a study of T-cell reconstitution after alpha-beta-depleted transplantation in children. Unique molecular identifiers were used to barcode this TCRbeta library. TCRdb re-called the PCR reads with MiXCR, one entry per CDR3 protein. The sample holds around 400,000 distinct CDR3 sequences, about a fifth seen once. The specimen comprised PBMCs from the stem cell graft donor, sampled from the stem cell graft. These TCRs come from a human donor who donated a stem cell graft to a child with acute myeloid leukemia.

The V call is TRBV2, the J call TRBJ2-7; D may match TRBD1 or TRBD2 (5 bases each). Germline CDR1 is SNHLY and CDR2 is FYNNEI. The CDR3 consists of 12 residues. V dropped 1 base and J dropped 6 bases, with 7 bases sitting between them. This CDR3 is CASSEGGGEQYF. CDR3 DNA: TGTGCCAGCAGTGAAGGTGGGGGCGAGCAGTACTTC.

This clonotype was seen at least ten times. The chain recombines TRBV29-1 with TRBJ1-1; D may be TRBD1 (6 bases). Per the germline V gene, CDR1 is SQVTM and CDR2 is ANQGSEA. The CDR3 spans 13 residues. Trimming removed 6 bases at V and 7 bases at J, with 18 bases between. CDR3 sequence: CSVRIRGAGEAFF. CDR3 bases: TGCAGCGTAAGGATCCGGGGGGCCGGTGAAGCTTTCTTT.

In this sample, this clonotype turned up a few times. V gene TRBV5-1 combines with J gene TRBJ2-3; 8 bases are shared with TRBD1. Per the germline V gene, CDR1 is SGHRS and CDR2 is YFSETQ. The CDR3 is 16 residues long. The V segment lost 4 bases and the J segment 2 bases; nucleotides outside the gene matches: 9. In nucleotides, the CDR3 is TGCGCCAGCAGCCCAACCGGGACAGGCAACACAGATACGCAGTATTTT. Protein product: CASSPTGTGNTDTQYF. Looking up the rest from reference TRBV5-1 and TRBJ2-3 gives the full variable domain: KAGVTQTPRYLIKTRGQQVTLSCSPISGHRSVSWYQQTPGQGLQFLFEYFSETQRNKGNFPGRFSGRQFSNSRSEMNVSTLELGDSALYLCASSPTGTGNTDTQYFGPGTRLTVL.

V gene TRBV6-1 combines with J gene TRBJ1-4; possibly TRBD1 for D (6 bases). This CDR3 contains 15 residues. CDR1 and CDR2 from the germline V gene are MNHNS and SASEGT. Trimming shortened V by 1 base and J by 8 bases, and 14 bases separated the two germline ends. Here the CDR3 reads CASSEGWGAREKLFF. CDR3 sequence (DNA): TGTGCCAGCAGTGAAGGATGGGGGGCTCGAGAAAAACTGTTTTTT.

This clonotype was seen more than once but under ten times. This rearrangement joins TRBV12-3 or TRBV12-4 to TRBJ2-2; no clear D. The CDR3 sequence is 14 residues long. V lost 3 bases and J 0 bases, leaving 5 bases between the germline ends. DNA of the CDR3: TGTGCCAGCAGTTTTTTTCCGAACACCGGGGAGCTGTTTTTT. This sequence encodes CASSFFPNTGELFF.

This chain joins TRBV2 and TRBJ2-3, with 11 bases fitting TRBD2. Germline V CDR1 and CDR2: SNHLY, FYNNEI. V trimming: 2 bases; J trimming: 5 bases; junction bases outside the gene matches: 6. The CDR3 spans 16 residues. The chain's CDR3 is CASSERASGRKDTQYF. In DNA form, the CDR3 reads TGTGCCAGCAGTGAACGTGCTAGCGGGAGGAAAGATACGCAGTATTTT.

The DNA of the CDR3 is TGTGCCAGCAGTGAAGACCGGTACTGGGAGAGCTCCTACAATGAGCAGTTCTTC. Its protein is CASSEDRYWESSYNEQFF. The J gene is TRBJ2-1, the V gene TRBV6-1; TRBD2 might be the D (5 bases). The germline V and J ends were trimmed by 1 base and 0 bases, with 16 bases remaining between them. Germline assignment: CDR1 MNHNS and CDR2 SASEGT. The CDR3 runs 18 residues.

This clonotype was observed many times. The chain employs TRBV12-3 or TRBV12-4 and TRBJ1-4; tentative D call: TRBD1 (5 bases). Trimming pared 4 bases from V and 0 bases from J, leaving 6 bases between. The CDR3 spans 14 residues. The CDR3 is CASSWGSTNEKLFF. The DNA for the CDR3 is TGTGCCAGCAGTTGGGGGTCAACTAATGAAAAACTGTTTTTT.

The gene calls are TRBV12-3 or TRBV12-4 and TRBJ2-1; TRBD2 matches 14 bases. J gave up 6 bases and V 4 bases, and 8 bases lay outside the gene matches. The CDR3 is made up of 17 amino acids. Here the CDR3 DNA reads TGTGCCAGCAGTTCAGGGACTAGCGGGAGAGATATCAATGAGCAGTTCTTC. Protein sequence: CASSSGTSGRDINEQFF.

The chain uses TRBV6-5 and TRBJ2-7; 11 positions agree with TRBD1. V was pared by 4 bases and J by 3 bases, with 11 bases of the junction left unmatched. The CDR3 covers 17 residues. Germline-derived CDR1 and CDR2 are MNHEY and SVGAGI. The CDR3 is CASSFTQKDRGHYEQYF. Written as DNA, the CDR3 is TGTGCCAGCAGTTTCACTCAGAAGGACAGGGGGCACTACGAGCAGTACTTC.

This clonotype was seen at least ten times. The chain combines TRBV4-1 with TRBJ2-1; D may be TRBD1 (5 bases). The CDR3 spans 16 residues. V dropped 1 base and J dropped 5 bases, with 15 bases sitting between them. Germline V gene sequence: CDR1 MGHRA, CDR2 YSYEKL. The CDR3: CASSQVDGRVDNEQFF. The CDR3 DNA is TGCGCCAGCAGCCAAGTCGATGGCAGGGTGGACAATGAGCAGTTCTTC.

This clonotype was recorded many times. The chain is built from TRBV20-1 and TRBJ2-1, with D unclear. CDR1 is DFQATT, CDR2 SNEGSKA, per germline (reference sequence). The CDR3 totals 14 residues. The germline V and J ends were trimmed by 1 base and 0 bases, with 7 bases remaining between them. The CDR3: CSARALSSYNEQFF. CDR3 coding DNA: TGCAGTGCTAGAGCCTTAAGCTCCTACAATGAGCAGTTCTTC.

Only a few counts were recorded for this clonotype. The chain joins TRBV12-5 to TRBJ2-6; 15 positions agree with TRBD2. Germline V gene lookup returns CDR1 LGHNT and CDR2 FRNRAP. The CDR3 is 20 amino acids. Trimming at V came to 0 bases and at J to 1 base, leaving 4 bases not matched to a gene. This CDR3 is CASGLVPGTSGRSGANVLTF. CDR3 bases: TGTGCTAGTGGTTTGGTACCGGGGACTAGCGGGAGGTCTGGGGCCAACGTCCTGACTTTC.

This clonotype showed up just a few times. The rearrangement uses TRBV20-1 and TRBJ2-1; D perhaps matches TRBD2 (6 bases). Germline V gene data show CDR1 as DFQATT and CDR2 as SNEGSKA (reference sequence). The V and J ends lost 8 bases and 9 bases respectively, with 17 bases between them. The CDR3 runs to 12 residues. The chain's CDR3 is CSLTPGRGEQFF. CDR3 in DNA: TGCAGTTTAACCCCAGGGCGGGGTGAGCAGTTCTTC.

The CDR3 protein is CSASPGGSSGNTIYF. The CDR3 DNA reads TGCAGCGCCTCTCCGGGGGGCTCCTCTGGAAACACCATATATTTT. The chain has TRBV29-1 and TRBJ1-3, with a possible D match to TRBD1 (6 bases). The germline V gene encodes CDR1 SQVTM and CDR2 ANQGSEA. Trimming stripped 7 bases from V and 0 bases from J, with 16 bases between. The CDR3 length is 15 residues.

This chain joins TRBV2 and TRBJ2-7, with TRBD2 matching over 10 bases. The CDR3 loop spans 19 amino acids. The V segment lost 8 bases and the J segment 2 bases; nucleotides outside the gene matches: 21. Germline V CDR1 and CDR2: SNHLY, FYNNEI. The CDR3 DNA reads TGTGCCAGCTGTTCCCCCTACTTGATAGCGGGAGGAGGCCCCTACGAGCAGTACTTC. Translation: CASCSPYLIAGGGPYEQYF.

This clonotype was counted at least ten times. The V gene is TRBV4-3, the J gene TRBJ1-1; the D gene is possibly TRBD1 (5 bases). V lost 0 bases to trimming and J lost 11 bases, with 16 bases between them. The germline V gene has CDR1 LGHNA and CDR2 YSLEER. The CDR3 runs to 14 residues. The CDR3 loop is CASSQDLVSGDAFF. The DNA for the CDR3 is TGCGCCAGCAGCCAAGATCTAGTATCGGGGGATGCTTTCTTT.

This clonotype occurred a few times. This chain joins TRBV18 and TRBJ2-7; D not certain. The V end was cut by 0 bases, the J end by 12 bases, with 15 bases between. The CDR3 sequence is 13 residues long. Looked up from germline, CDR1 is KGHSH and CDR2 is LQKENI. The chain's CDR3 is CASSPPVGVYVYF. The CDR3, as DNA: TGTGCCAGCTCACCACCGGTAGGAGTCTACGTGTACTTC.

The rearrangement joins TRBV13 to TRBJ1-1; no definite D call. Germline V gives CDR1 PRHDT, CDR2 FYEKMQ (reference sequence). The ends were cut back, 7 bases at V and 4 bases at J, with 13 bases in the middle. This CDR3 comprises 13 residues. The CDR3 region is CASTLNLRTEAFF. CDR3 sequence (DNA): TGTGCCAGCACGCTTAACCTGCGCACTGAAGCTTTCTTT.

This clonotype was found a few times. The rearrangement uses TRBV7-9 and TRBJ2-1; D possibly corresponds to TRBD1 (6 bases). The CDR3 extends over 17 amino acids. V shed 7 bases and J shed 7 bases, with 26 bases lying between them. CDR1 SEHNR and CDR2 FQNEAQ come from the germline V gene (reference sequence). CDR3 sequence: CASTRVGLGGARNEQFF. The CDR3 DNA reads TGTGCCAGCACTCGGGTTGGCCTAGGGGGAGCTAGGAATGAGCAGTTCTTC.